This entry is about one T cell receptor beta chain. Data came from immunoSEQ multiplex PCR; TCRdb stores just in-frame clones and leaves some out. The sample records millions of clones, roughly nine tenths being singletons. These data originate in a study of shared clonotypes between healthy human individuals. Germline V gene lookup returns CDR1 MNHEY and CDR2 SVGAGI. The CDR3 contains 15 residues. The V and J ends lost 2 bases and 7 bases, in that order; junction bases with no gene match: 11. This sequence was found in a man in his late teens or twenties in good health. Source material: naive CD4+ T cells sorted from blood. Subset given: CD45RA+ positively selected. The chain carries TRBV6-5 and TRBJ2-7; 7 bases are shared with TRBD2. In DNA form, the CDR3 reads TGTGCCAGCAGTTACAGTGCGGGAGAGACATTGGAGCAGTACTTC. As protein: CASSYSAGETLEQYF.